The source of this TCR beta chain is a study of T cells after yellow fever vaccination. 5'RACE template switching generated TCR cDNA, adding a universal primer site and UMIs. TCRdb reprocessed the 5' RACE reads via MiXCR and lists one record per CDR3 protein. The data contain fewer than 350,000 distinct CDR3 sequences, 3.5% to 4.5% of them singletons. Germline loops: CDR1 MDHEN, CDR2 SYDVKM. V lost 4 bases to trimming and J lost 10 bases; unmatched junction nucleotides: 9. This CDR3 spans 14 amino acids. Study-wide points: Clonotype sharing between CD4 and CD8 compartments was small. Most primary-vaccination clones recurred post-booster (roughly 96% CD4, 85% to 90% CD8).

Notes on this clonotype: Its antigen is not known.

This receptor was identified in a young man who received the YFV17D yellow fever vaccine. The material was PBMCs, obtained 15 days after the yellow fever booster vaccination. The gene calls are TRBV28 and TRBJ2-5; 10 bases are shared with TRBD1. The CDR3 region is CASSSTGQGEGQYF. CDR3 sequence (DNA): TGTGCCAGCAGTTCGACCGGACAGGGGGAGGGCCAGTACTTC.